Listed here are 28 T cell receptor beta chains from one sample, sequenced in a study of control samples from healthy donors and cancer patients. The data were produced by immunoSEQ multiplex PCR, yet TCRdb's version contains in-frame clones alone and is incomplete. The data show fewer than 95,000 clones, more than 75% seen once. Sequences were obtained from blood. All receptors derive from a man aged 30-40 years in good health.

CDR3 sequence reads: CAITSSGGADTQYF. The CDR3 nucleotides read TGTGCCATCACCTCTAGCGGGGGGGCGGATACGCAGTATTTT. The V and J genes are TRBV10-3 and TRBJ2-3, with 12 nucleotides matching TRBD2. V lost 7 bases to trimming and J lost 6 bases; unmatched junction nucleotides: 5. This CDR3 is 14 amino acids long. Germline V CDR1 and CDR2: ENHRY, SYGVKD.

V is TRBV7-9 and J is TRBJ1-2, with a tentative D call TRBD1 (6 bases). Deletions cut 1 base from V and 0 bases from J, with 18 bases between. The CDR3 loop spans 18 amino acids. CDR1 is SEHNR and CDR2 is FQNEAQ in the germline V gene (reference sequence). CDR3: CASSLDGGRRAANYGYTF. For the CDR3, the DNA is TGTGCCAGCAGCTTAGATGGGGGGCGACGAGCAGCTAACTATGGCTACACCTTC.

This clone was seen once. The rearrangement uses TRBV18 and TRBJ1-2; D unclear. The germline gives CDR1 KGHSH, CDR2 LQKENI. The CDR3 has 16 residues. V was shortened by 4 bases and J by 1 base, with 16 bases between the two germline ends. CDR3 in amino acids: CASSQTPGSLNYGYTF. Written as DNA, the CDR3 is TGTGCCAGCTCACAAACTCCTGGCAGCCTTAACTATGGCTACACCTTC.

The table lists this clone with a count of one. This chain connects TRBV12-5 to TRBJ2-3; possibly TRBD2 for D (6 bases). The V and J ends lost 1 base and 1 base respectively, with 12 bases between them. From germline, CDR1 is LGHNT and CDR2 FRNRAP. The CDR3 has 16 residues. DNA for the CDR3: TGTGCTAGTGGTTTGGGCTTAGCGGACCGCACAGATACGCAGTATTTT. As protein: CASGLGLADRTDTQYF. The full variable domain, its missing parts supplied by reference TRBV12-5 and TRBJ2-3, is DARVTQTPRHKVTEMGQEVTMRCQPILGHNTVFWYRQTMMQGLELLAYFRNRAPLDDSGMPKDRFSAEMPDATLATLKIQPSEPRDSAVYFCASGLGLADRTDTQYFGPGTRLTVL.

In DNA form, the CDR3 reads TGTGCCATCGGGGGGATGGACGGACTAAATGAAAAACTGTTTTTT. It specifies CAIGGMDGLNEKLFF. The chain employs TRBV10-3 and TRBJ1-4; TRBD1 might be the D (5 bases). V gave up 8 bases and J gave up 5 bases, with 18 bases separating them. The CDR3 has 15 amino acids. Per the germline V gene, CDR1 is ENHRY and CDR2 is SYGVKD.

The sample holds one count of this clone. The chain links TRBV15 to TRBJ1-3, with D hard to call. The germline CDR1 and CDR2 sequences are LNHNV and YYDKDF (reference sequence). V was clipped by 1 base and J by 0 bases, with 4 bases between them. The CDR3 runs to 14 residues. CDR3 sequence (DNA): TGTGCCACCAGCAGAGGGGCCTCTGGAAACACCATATATTTT. Protein sequence: CATSRGASGNTIYF. The full variable domain, its missing parts supplied by reference TRBV15 and TRBJ1-3, is DAMVIQNPRYQVTQFGKPVTLSCSQTLNHNVMYWYQQKSSQAPKLLFHYYDKDFNNEADTPDNFQSRRPNTSFCFLDIRSPGLGDTAMYLCATSRGASGNTIYFGEGSWLTVV.

Turning to this clone: Germline and junction disagree at one end, which may indicate a read error. The gene calls are TRBV5-6 and TRBJ1-2; no firm D call. This CDR3 is built from 14 residues. Per the germline V gene, CDR1 is SGHDT and CDR2 is YYEEEE. In DNA, the CDR3 is TGTGCCAGCAGCATTGGTTGGGGTAACGATGGCTACACCTTC. Its translation is CASSIGWGNDGYTF.

This chain links TRBV7-9 with TRBJ2-1; perhaps TRBD2 as D (6 bases). The CDR3 has 14 residues. Germline V CDR1 and CDR2: SEHNR, FQNEAQ (reference sequence). Trimming left V 4 bases short and J 6 bases short, with 13 bases between. The DNA of the CDR3 is TGTGCCAGCAGCTCCCCGGGAGCCTTCAATGAGCAGTTCTTC. It specifies CASSSPGAFNEQFF.

The genes are TRBV19 and TRBJ1-3; 7 nucleotides agree with TRBD1. This CDR3 has 20 amino acids. The V gene's germline CDR1 is LNHDA and CDR2 SQIVND (reference sequence). The trim removed 9 bases at V and 0 bases at J, leaving 23 bases unmatched. In DNA form, the CDR3 reads TGTGCCAGCACTAACCCAGGGACAGCGTCTCCCGGGTACTCTGGAAACACCATATATTTT. Residues: CASTNPGTASPGYSGNTIYF.

V usage is TRBV10-3 and J usage is TRBJ1-1, with D perhaps TRBD1 (5 bases). Trimming cost V 4 bases and J 3 bases, with 18 bases left between them. In germline, CDR1 is ENHRY, CDR2 SYGVKD. The CDR3 totals 16 residues. The CDR3 nucleotides read TGTGCCATCAGTGGTATGGGGGAGAACTTAGACACTGAAGCTTTCTTT. Amino acids: CAISGMGENLDTEAFF.

This clone was detected a few times. V usage is TRBV3-1 (or the pseudogene TRBV3-2) and J usage is TRBJ1-5, with D tentatively TRBD1 (6 bases). The CDR3 runs to 16 residues. The V end was cut by 4 bases, the J end by 0 bases, with 13 bases between. Germline V gives CDR1 LGHDT, CDR2 YNNKEL (reference sequence). DNA for the CDR3: TGTGCCAGCAGCCCTTACCTACAGGGTAGCAATCAGCCCCAGCATTTT. Amino acids: CASSPYLQGSNQPQHF.

This sequence joins TRBV3-1 (or the pseudogene TRBV3-2) and TRBJ2-2; D is unclear. The CDR3 is made up of 16 amino acids. The germline CDR1 and CDR2 sequences are LGHDT and YNNKEL (reference sequence). V dropped 6 bases and J dropped 5 bases, with 19 bases sitting between them. In DNA form, the CDR3 reads TGTGCCAGCAGTCCCCCACCTGAACGTGAGACCGGGGAGCTGTTTTTT. This sequence encodes CASSPPPERETGELFF.

The chain uses TRBV3-1 (or the pseudogene TRBV3-2) and TRBJ2-5, with a tentative D call TRBD2 (6 bases). Trimming removed 4 bases at V and 0 bases at J, with 9 bases between. The germline V gene has CDR1 LGHDT and CDR2 YNNKEL (reference sequence). The CDR3 runs 14 residues. The CDR3 spells CASSRRLDQETQYF. The DNA for the CDR3 is TGTGCCAGCAGCCGGAGACTAGACCAAGAGACCCAGTACTTC.

In regard to this clone: Additional DNA sequences in this sample encode the identical CDR3. The chain uses TRBV11-2 and TRBJ2-6; tentatively, D is TRBD1 (6 bases). Germline V gene lookup returns CDR1 SGHAT and CDR2 FQNNGV. V was shortened by 0 bases and J by 7 bases, with 10 bases between the two germline ends. This CDR3 has 15 amino acids. The CDR3 region has the DNA TGTGCCAGCAGCTTAGAGGGGGCGGGCGCCAACGTCCTGACTTTC. Translation: CASSLEGAGANVLTF.

The gene calls are TRBV18 and TRBJ2-7; D not resolved. CDR1 and CDR2 (germline): KGHSH, LQKENI. V lost 6 bases to trimming and J lost 6 bases, with 9 bases between them. The CDR3 loop spans 11 amino acids. CDR3 DNA sequence: TGTGCCAGCTCCGAGGCCGCCGAGCAGTACGTC. This gives the protein CASSEAAEQYV.

This sequence joins TRBV10-3 and TRBJ1-6; D unresolved. The V gene lost 2 bases and the J gene lost 7 bases, with 12 bases spanning the gap. CDR3 size: 15 residues. Germline values: CDR1 ENHRY, CDR2 SYGVKD. CDR3 sequence: CAISEQSVGNSPLHF. The CDR3 DNA reads TGTGCCATCAGTGAGCAGTCAGTGGGAAATTCACCCCTCCACTTT.

The J gene is TRBJ1-5, the V gene TRBV19, with 8 positions matching TRBD1. Germline V gives CDR1 LNHDA, CDR2 SQIVND (reference sequence). This CDR3 comprises 16 residues. V shed 4 bases, J shed 6 bases, and the junction held 11 bases outside the gene matches. The CDR3 protein is CASSNPRTGRTQPQHF. The CDR3, as DNA: TGTGCCAGTAGTAACCCAAGGACAGGGCGAACTCAGCCCCAGCATTTT.

This clone has more than one count but fewer than ten. The gene calls are TRBV14 and TRBJ2-1, with 7 bases matching TRBD1. Germline V gives CDR1 SGHDN, CDR2 FVKESK. With 4 bases clipped from V and 14 bases from J, the junction kept 11 bases outside the gene matches. This CDR3 comprises 13 residues. Here the CDR3 reads CASSLYRGQREFF. The DNA for the CDR3 is TGTGCCAGCAGCCTTTATCGGGGACAGAGGGAGTTCTTC. Supplemented by reference TRBV14 and TRBJ2-1, the full variable domain reads EAGVTQFPSHSVIEKGQTVTLRCDPISGHDNLYWYRRVMGKEIKFLLHFVKESKQDESGMPNNRFLAERTGGTYSTLKVQPAELEDSGVYFCASSLYRGQREFFGPGTRLTVL.

The count of this clone is one. The chain combines TRBV27 with TRBJ1-2; 7 nucleotides line up with TRBD1. The CDR3 is 16 residues long. Germline V CDR1 and CDR2: MNHEY, SMNVEV (reference sequence). With 5 bases clipped from V and 12 bases from J, the junction kept 21 bases outside the gene matches. The DNA for the CDR3 is TGTGCCAGCAGTCCGATCAGCGGGGGAAGGGACAGACGGGACACCTTC. This codes for CASSPISGGRDRRDTF.

V and J are TRBV27 and TRBJ2-2, with TRBD2 identical over 7 bases. Per germline, CDR1 MNHEY and CDR2 SMNVEV (reference sequence). This CDR3 has 12 residues. V shed 10 bases and J 7 bases; nucleotides not matched to a gene: 6. This CDR3 reads CATRLAGGELFF. The CDR3 coding sequence is TGTGCCACGAGACTAGCCGGCGGGGAGCTGTTTTTT.

This clone was seen only a few times. The CDR3 spells CASSPLAGGNTQYF. CDR3 nucleotides: TGTGCCAGCAGTCCTCTAGCGGGGGGAAATACGCAGTATTTT. V and J are TRBV6-5 and TRBJ2-3; 11 bases agree with TRBD2. CDR3 size: 14 residues. The ends lost 5 bases at V and 7 bases at J; junction bases unmatched: 5. Looked up from germline, CDR1 is MNHEY and CDR2 is SVGAGI.

V usage is TRBV9 and J usage is TRBJ2-7; 10 bases match TRBD2. The CDR3 length is 14 residues. V shed 2 bases and J 6 bases; nucleotides not matched to a gene: 5. The germline CDR1 and CDR2 sequences are SGDLS and YYNGEE. DNA of the CDR3: TGTGCCAGCAGCGTTTCGGGACTAGCGAGCGAGCAGTACTTC. This translates into CASSVSGLASEQYF.

The genes are TRBV7-9 and TRBJ1-2; the D gene is possibly TRBD1 (5 bases). The CDR3 contains 14 residues. V was clipped by 0 bases and J by 5 bases, with 10 bases between them. Germline CDR1 is SEHNR and CDR2 is FQNEAQ (reference sequence). The chain's CDR3 is CASSLAGQMYGYTF. The CDR3 coding sequence is TGTGCCAGCAGCTTAGCGGGGCAGATGTATGGCTACACCTTC.

The chain employs TRBV11-2 and TRBJ1-5; no definite D call. Germline V gives CDR1 SGHAT, CDR2 FQNNGV. Between the trimmed V and J ends, which lost 1 base and 9 bases, there was a span of 1 base. The CDR3 runs to 10 residues. For the CDR3, the DNA is TGTGCCAGCAGCTTAGGGCCCCAGCATTTT. Translation gives CASSLGPQHF.

This clone came up a few times. The chain couples TRBV4-1 to TRBJ2-1; D might be TRBD1 (6 bases). The germline V and J ends were trimmed by 4 bases and 0 bases, with 13 bases remaining between them. This CDR3 spans 16 amino acids. Germline lookup yields CDR1 MGHRA and CDR2 YSYEKL. The CDR3 sequence: CASSPYDRSSYNEQFF. In DNA form, the CDR3 reads TGCGCCAGCAGCCCTTACGACAGGTCCTCCTACAATGAGCAGTTCTTC.

The chain couples TRBV29-1 to TRBJ2-7; maybe TRBD1 (6 bases). Trimming removed 4 bases from V and 6 bases from J, with 13 bases in between. The CDR3 is made up of 12 amino acids. Germline V CDR1 and CDR2: SQVTM, ANQGSEA. In DNA, the CDR3 is TGCAGCGTTGGGGACACCGACAGCGAGCAGTACTTC. Protein: CSVGDTDSEQYF.

This clone was observed a single time. The genes are TRBV24-1 and TRBJ2-5; 11 bases line up with TRBD1. Germline V gene data show CDR1 as KGHDR and CDR2 as SFDVKD. The V gene end was trimmed by 3 bases and the J gene end by 4 bases; junction bases not matched to a gene: 3. This CDR3 contains 15 residues. The CDR3 DNA follows: TGTGCCACCAGTGATGCCGGGACAGGGGGAGAGACCCAGTACTTC. It encodes CATSDAGTGGETQYF.

This chain links TRBV11-3 with TRBJ2-3, with a tentative D call TRBD2 (7 bases). The germline gives CDR1 SGHNT, CDR2 YENEEA. The CDR3 totals 15 residues. V was cut by 2 bases and J by 2 bases, with 11 bases left in between. CDR3 in DNA: TGTGCCAGCAGCTTAAGGGGGGGGCCCACAGATACGCAGTATTTT. Translation: CASSLRGGPTDTQYF. Together with reference TRBV11-3 and TRBJ2-3, the CDR3 gives the full variable domain: EAGVVQSPRYKIIEKKQPVAFWCNPISGHNTLYWYLQNLGQGPELLIRYENEEAVDDSQLPKDRFSAERLKGVDSTLKIQPAELGDSAVYLCASSLRGGPTDTQYFGPGTRLTVL.